The TCR beta chain under discussion was sequenced for a study of blood T cell repertoires in COVID-19. Study at large: T cells, B-cell-depleted T cells, or PBMCs provided the cDNA or gDNA that served as material.

Between the trimmed V and J ends, which lost 1 base and 9 bases, there was a span of 13 bases. Germline V CDR1 and CDR2: MGHDK, SYGVNS. This CDR3 contains 15 residues. Assay: immunoSEQ multiplex PCR; the TCRdb copy retains only in-frame clones and omits some. The sample holds about 160,000 clones; 75% to 90% are singletons and the top ten take around 8.4%. The source material was peripheral blood. The chain uses TRBV25-1 and TRBJ1-6, with unresolved D. The sequence derives from a woman at least 80 years old with active or convalescent COVID-19. The CDR3 DNA sequence: TGTGCCAGCAGTGAATCGGGTGTTCAGAGTTCACCCCTCCACTTT. It codes for CASSESGVQSSPLHF.